This T cell receptor beta chain came from a study of lymphopenia after photon versus proton radiotherapy. Germline CDR1 is MGHRA and CDR2 is YSYEKL. The CDR3 has 14 residues. V lost 2 bases and J lost 0, with 5 bases in between. Comments on this clone: Antigen: not known.

Sequenced by immunoSEQ multiplex PCR; TCRdb stores in-frame clones only, minus some. The sample yields around 50,000 clones, roughly 84% seen once. Notes on the study in general: A bigger post-nadir fall in TCR diversity correlated inversely with survival time in deceased patients. Relative stability marked proton patients; photon patients lost diversity and naive cells.

The rearrangement joins TRBV4-1 to TRBJ2-1; tentative D call: TRBD1 (5 bases). This sample comprised peripheral blood, obtained from a patient treated with proton-based radiotherapy. This receptor was taken from a man between 60 and 70 years old with pancreatic cancer. CDR3 protein: CASSQQGSYNEQFF. CDR3 sequence (DNA): TGCGCCAGCAGCCAACAGGGCTCCTACAATGAGCAGTTCTTC.